The 20 T cell receptor beta chains in this list originate from one sample, sequenced in a study of blood T cells in healthy people across ages. Next came a second PCR, run for about 6 to 12 cycles, which used a sample-barcoded 5' primer along with a J-beta primer mix. TCRdb independently ran MiXCR on the 5' RACE reads; one entry per CDR3 protein. The profile shows 550,000 to 650,000 distinct CDR3 sequences, 25% to 35% of them singletons. These sequences were also reported in another study, on T cells of mothers and their children.

The sequencing input was blood. These receptors came from a boy aged 2 to 10 in good health.

The V gene is TRBV28, the J gene TRBJ2-7, with D possibly matching TRBD1 (6 bases). Trimming shortened V by 6 bases and J by 2 bases, and 11 bases separated the two germline ends. There are 13 residues in the CDR3. Germline-derived CDR1 and CDR2 are MDHEN and SYDVKM. CDR3 nucleotides: TGTGCCAGCAGCGCGACAGGAACCTACGAGCAGTACTTC. Amino acids: CASSATGTYEQYF.

The chain recombines TRBV6-5 with TRBJ2-3; TRBD2 matches at 10 bases. This CDR3 has 13 residues. V lost 11 bases, J lost 4 bases, and 6 bases stayed unmatched. CDR1 is MNHEY and CDR2 is SVGAGI in the germline V gene. This CDR3 is CACSGGNSDTQYF. In DNA, the CDR3 is TGTGCCTGTAGCGGGGGGAATTCAGATACGCAGTATTTT.

Only a few counts were recorded for this clonotype. The rearrangement links TRBV7-9 to TRBJ2-1; 10 positions agree with TRBD1. With the DNA end fitting TRBJ2-7 better, the J assignment may be wrong. CDR3 length: 14 amino acids. The germline V gene has CDR1 SEHNR and CDR2 FQNEAQ (reference sequence). The CDR3 protein is CASSLRQGAYEQYF. CDR3 coding DNA: TGTGCCAGCAGCCTCCGACAGGGGGCTTACGAGCAGTACTTC.

There are a few counts of this clonotype. The V call is TRBV7-4, the J call TRBJ1-5, with a weak D call TRBD1 (5 bases). The CDR3 totals 17 residues. Between the trimmed V and J ends, which lost 3 bases and 2 bases, there was a span of 17 bases. The germline CDR1 and CDR2 sequences are SGHVT and SQSDAQ. CDR3 DNA: TGTGCCAGCAGCTTCGGCGGGACCCATTGTGGCAATCAGCCCCAGCATTTT. Translation: CASSFGGTHCGNQPQHF.

The gene calls are TRBV9 and TRBJ2-5, with 7 bases identical to TRBD1. The J call is doubtful: the DNA matches TRBJ2-7 better. The CDR3 consists of 13 residues. Germline values: CDR1 SGDLS, CDR2 YYNGEE. This CDR3 reads CASSPDREDEQYF. The CDR3 coding sequence is TGTGCCAGCAGCCCCGACAGGGAAGACGAGCAGTACTTC.

The chain uses TRBV7-2 and TRBJ1-4, with D uncertain. Deletions cut 1 base from V and 8 bases from J, with 8 bases between. Germline CDR1 SGHTA, CDR2 FQGNSA. This CDR3 contains 13 residues. CDR3 coding DNA: TGTGCCAGCAGCTTAGGCGCCGGCGAAAAACTGTTTTTT. This codes for CASSLGAGEKLFF.

This clonotype has only a few counts. The chain employs TRBV10-3 and TRBJ2-4, with D possibly being TRBD1 (5 bases). Trimming took off 11 bases at V and 0 bases at J, with 14 bases between the two ends. Germline CDR1 and CDR2: ENHRY and SYGVKD. The CDR3 extends over 14 amino acids. CDR3 residues: CAARPGLAKNIQYF. Written as DNA, the CDR3 is TGTGCCGCCCGGCCAGGGCTAGCCAAAAACATTCAGTACTTC.

This clonotype was seen a few times. This chain joins TRBV10-3 and TRBJ1-1, with 8 bases matching TRBD1. Germline V gene lookup returns CDR1 ENHRY and CDR2 SYGVKD. The CDR3 loop spans 12 amino acids. J was trimmed by 6 bases and V by 4 bases; bases with no gene match: 1. The CDR3 loop is CAISGQGPEAFF. The CDR3 region has the DNA TGTGCCATCAGTGGACAGGGGCCTGAAGCTTTCTTT.

The chain recombines TRBV7-2 with TRBJ1-4; TRBD1 agrees at 10 bases. Germline-derived CDR1 and CDR2 are SGHTA and FQGNSA. The CDR3 totals 15 residues. Unmatched junction bases numbered 9, after V lost 1 base and J lost 13 bases. CDR3 sequence reads: CASSLVGRQGAVLFF. The CDR3 coding sequence is TGTGCCAGCAGCTTAGTGGGGCGACAGGGGGCCGTACTGTTTTTT.

This chain joins TRBV29-1 and TRBJ1-2, with D hard to call. The CDR3 is made up of 11 amino acids. Looked up from germline, CDR1 is SQVTM and CDR2 is ANQGSEA. V was pared by 7 bases and J by 0 bases, with 6 bases between. The CDR3: CSGRSNYGYTF. CDR3 sequence (DNA): TGCAGCGGGAGGTCTAACTATGGCTACACCTTC. Based on the CDR3 plus reference TRBV29-1 and TRBJ1-2, the full variable domain is SAVISQKPSRDICQRGTSLTIQCQVDSQVTMMFWYRQQPGQSLTLIATANQGSEATYESGFVIDKFPISRPNLTFSTLTVSNMSPEDSSIYLCSGRSNYGYTFGSGTRLTVV.

CDR3 DNA: TGTGCCTCAACTCCTCGGTCCTCCTACGAGCAGTACTTC. This encodes CASTPRSSYEQYF. The rearrangement links TRBV7-9 to TRBJ2-1; no definite D call. The J call is doubtful: the DNA matches TRBJ2-7 better. The germline gives CDR1 SEHNR, CDR2 FQNEAQ (reference sequence). The CDR3 consists of 13 residues.

V is TRBV7-2 and J is TRBJ2-7; TRBD2 matches 9 bases. Germline CDR1 is SGHTA and CDR2 is FQGNSA. This CDR3 spans 15 amino acids. The junction had 7 bases not matched to a gene; V was cut back by 1 base and J by 6 bases. The CDR3 nucleotides are TGTGCCAGCAGCTTAGAGCCCACTAGCGGGTTCGAGCAGTACTTC. The encoded protein is CASSLEPTSGFEQYF.

This chain uses TRBV2 with TRBJ1-2; maybe TRBD1 (5 bases). The CDR3 spans 13 residues. Trimming took 10 bases from V and 4 from J, leaving 16 bases between them. Germline V gene sequence: CDR1 SNHLY, CDR2 FYNNEI. This CDR3 is CATSSGVSYGYTF. The CDR3 nucleotides are TGTGCCACCTCGTCGGGGGTTAGCTATGGCTACACCTTC. The full variable domain, completed using reference TRBV2 and TRBJ1-2, is EPEVTQTPSHQVTQMGQEVILRCVPISNHLYFYWYRQILGQKVEFLVSFYNNEISEKSEIFDDQFSVERPDGSNFTLKIRSTKLEDSAMYFCATSSGVSYGYTFGSGTRLTVV.

This clonotype was seen at least ten times. The genes are TRBV5-5 and TRBJ2-5, with 9 bases lining up with TRBD1. CDR1 is SGHKS and CDR2 is YYEKEE in the germline V gene (reference sequence). V dropped 5 bases and J dropped 7; count of bases not matched to a gene: 6. The CDR3 length is 13 residues. DNA of the CDR3: TGTGCCAGCAGTCGTCGACAGGGGGGGACCCAGTACTTC. It translates to CASSRRQGGTQYF.

The chain employs TRBV11-2 and TRBJ2-2; D gene uncertain. CDR3 size: 10 residues. V was cut by 7 bases and J by 7 bases, with 4 bases left in between. Germline V gene lookup returns CDR1 SGHAT and CDR2 FQNNGV. The chain's CDR3 is CASKLGELFF. The CDR3 region has the DNA TGTGCCAGCAAACTCGGGGAGCTGTTTTTT.

This chain links TRBV11-2 with TRBJ2-7; no firm D call. Germline CDR1 and CDR2: SGHAT and FQNNGV. With 5 bases removed from V and 3 bases from J, the gap between germline ends came to 11 bases. The CDR3 extends over 13 amino acids. CDR3 bases: TGTGCCAGCAGCCCACCCTGGGACTACGAGCAGTACGTC. Its protein product is CASSPPWDYEQYV.

This clonotype occurred a few times. This chain connects TRBV5-1 to TRBJ2-5; maybe TRBD1 (6 bases). CDR3 size: 13 residues. Germline CDR1 is SGHRS and CDR2 is YFSETQ. Trimming cost V 7 bases and J 3 bases, with 13 bases left between them. CDR3 residues: CASARWTEETQYF. The CDR3 DNA reads as TGCGCCAGCGCCCGATGGACAGAAGAGACCCAGTACTTC.

The V call is TRBV3-1, the J call TRBJ1-3, with D unclear. The CDR3 length is 13 residues. V was pared by 3 bases and J by 2 bases, with 5 bases between. Germline assignment: CDR1 LGHDT and CDR2 YNNKEL (reference sequence). CDR3 region: CASSQVPGNTIYF. The DNA for the CDR3 is TGTGCCAGCAGCCAGGTGCCTGGAAACACCATATATTTT.

The V call is TRBV20-1, the J call TRBJ2-2, with 8 bases that match TRBD2. CDR1 and CDR2 from the germline V gene are DFQATT and SNEGSKA (reference sequence). Trimming removed 2 bases from V and 3 bases from J; junction bases left unmatched: 2. The CDR3 loop spans 14 amino acids. CDR3 sequence (DNA): TGCAGTGCTAGACCGGGGGGGTACACCGGGGAGCTGTTTTTT. This gives the protein CSARPGGYTGELFF.

This clonotype was observed a handful of times. The chain has TRBV12-3 or TRBV12-4 and TRBJ1-1; 8 nucleotides match TRBD1. CDR3 size: 15 residues. The J segment lost 2 bases and the V segment lost 6 bases, leaving 8 bases of the junction unmatched. CDR3 nucleotides: TGTGCCAGCAGCTCTCGGACAGGGAAAAACACTGAAGCTTTCTTT. Protein sequence: CASSSRTGKNTEAFF.